This T cell receptor beta chain was captured in a study of OX40 agonist ivuxolimab in advanced cancers. As concerns this clone: Its antigen is unidentified.

Per the germline V gene, CDR1 is MNHEY and CDR2 is SMNVEV (reference sequence). V was pared by 11 bases and J by 5 bases, with 15 bases of the junction left unmatched. This CDR3 is built from 16 residues. The table came from immunoSEQ multiplex PCR; TCRdb's copy has only in-frame clones and leaves some out. The sample yields 20,000 or so clones, roughly 84% seen once. General observations from the study: Within 6 weeks, CD4+ and CD8+ blood T cells expanded clonally at 0.1 to 3.0 mg/kg. It was not determined which antigens were specifically recognized by the peripheral T cells that had undergone clonal expansion.

Exclusion of a patient followed from autoimmune disease history or systemic immunosuppression. The sequences come from CD4+ or CD8+ T cells sorted from blood, collected in a trial of the OX40 agonist ivuxolimab. This chain uses TRBV27 with TRBJ2-5; 12 bases agree with TRBD2. This TCR derives from an adult with an advanced solid tumor such as melanoma, head and neck, liver or kidney cancer. In DNA form, the CDR3 reads TGTGCCGGAGCTTCCCTAGCGGGGGGGCCAGGGGAGACCCAGTACTTC. Translation gives CAGASLAGGPGETQYF.